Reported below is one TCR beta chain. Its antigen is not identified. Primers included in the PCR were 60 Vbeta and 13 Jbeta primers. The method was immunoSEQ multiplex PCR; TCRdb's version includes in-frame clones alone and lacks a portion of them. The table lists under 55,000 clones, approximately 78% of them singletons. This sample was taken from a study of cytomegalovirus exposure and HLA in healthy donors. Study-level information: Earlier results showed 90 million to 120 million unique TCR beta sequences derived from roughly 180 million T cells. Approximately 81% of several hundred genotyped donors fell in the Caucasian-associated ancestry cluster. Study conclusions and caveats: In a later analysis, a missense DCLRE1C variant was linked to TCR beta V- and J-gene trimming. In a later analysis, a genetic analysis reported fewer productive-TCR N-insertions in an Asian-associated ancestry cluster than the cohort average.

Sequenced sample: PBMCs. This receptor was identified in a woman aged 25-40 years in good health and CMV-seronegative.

Here the CDR3 reads CSVVTSGRIYEQYF. CDR3 sequence (DNA): TGCAGCGTTGTAACTAGCGGGAGGATCTACGAGCAGTACTTC. The chain links TRBV29-1 to TRBJ2-7; 12 positions match TRBD2. This CDR3 is 14 amino acids long. The germline V gene encodes CDR1 SQVTM and CDR2 ANQGSEA. V shed 4 bases, J shed 3 bases, and the junction held 4 bases outside the gene matches.